These T cell receptor beta chains were read from a single sample in a study of cytomegalovirus exposure and HLA in healthy donors. Generated by immunoSEQ multiplex PCR, the TCRdb table keeps only in-frame clones and is missing some. This table holds under 30,000 clones, nearly 80% found once. The sample taken for sequencing was PBMCs. These receptors were obtained from a male donor in good health and CMV-seronegative. Both conserved end residues are part of each CDR3. D genes are given only for firm matches. Clone size is shown for a subset of rows, as once, few, many or a class of expanded clone.

NA	TRBV29-1	TRBJ1-2	11	few	TGCAGCGCTATGGTTGGCTATGGCTACACCTTC	CSAMVGYGYTF
TRBD1	TRBV6-5	TRBJ1-2	13	NA	TGTGCCAGCAGCACTGGGACAGGTTATGGCTACACCTTC	CASSTGTGYGYTF
TRBD2	TRBV9	TRBJ2-7	14	NA	TGTGCCAGCAGCGTAGAACTAGCGGGCTACGAGCAGTACTTC	CASSVELAGYEQYF
TRBD1	TRBV25-1	TRBJ1-4	17	NA	TGTGCCAGCAGTGACCCTCCTGACAGGGCCCGAAATGAAAAACTGTTTTTT	CASSDPPDRARNEKLFF
TRBD2	TRBV18	TRBJ2-1	14	NA	TGTGCCAGCTCGGCGGGCGGGGGAAACAATGAGCAGTTCTTC	CASSAGGGNNEQFF
NA	TRBV7-9	TRBJ2-7	16	few	TGTGCCAGCAGCTTAGGGAAAGGAGTCACTTACTACGAGCAGTACTTC	CASSLGKGVTYYEQYF
NA	TRBV7-2	TRBJ1-5	15	NA	TGTGCCAGCAGCTTACGGGAAGGGCCCAATCAGCCCCAGCATTTT	CASSLREGPNQPQHF
TRBD2	TRBV5-1	TRBJ2-3	13	NA	TGCGCCAGCAAACTAGCGGAGGGGGATACGCAGTATTTT	CASKLAEGDTQYF
TRBD2	TRBV7-2	TRBJ2-5	16	NA	TGTGCCAGCAGCTTAGTGTCTAGCGGGTACCAAGAGACCCAGTACTTC	CASSLVSSGYQETQYF
TRBD1	TRBV2	TRBJ2-1	13	NA	TGTGCCAGCGTCGAGACAGGGTACAATGAGCAGTTCTTC	CASVETGYNEQFF
NA	TRBV15	TRBJ2-5	13	NA	TGTGCCACCAGCAGAGATTTCGTTGAGACCCAGTACTTC	CATSRDFVETQYF
TRBD2	TRBV15	TRBJ2-3	15	few	TGTGCCACCAGCGCAGTAGCGGGAGTTGGGGATACGCAGTATTTT	CATSAVAGVGDTQYF
NA	TRBV6-1	TRBJ1-1	15	NA	TGTGCCAGCAGTGAATCCGGCAGGGAGAACACTGAAGCTTTCTTT	CASSESGRENTEAFF
TRBD2	TRBV10-3	TRBJ2-1	16	NA	TGTGCCATCAGTCAACCTGGGACTAGCGGGAGTGCTGAGCAGTTCTTC	CAISQPGTSGSAEQFF
NA	TRBV30	TRBJ1-1	12	NA	TGTGCCGTATCCACAGGGTACACTGAAGCTTTCTTT	CAVSTGYTEAFF
NA	TRBV2	TRBJ2-3	12	NA	TGTGCCAGCAGTGAACAGACAGATACGCAGTATTTT	CASSEQTDTQYF
NA	TRBV30	TRBJ2-5	14	NA	TGTGCCTGGATGGCGTCCCCAGGGGTAGAGACCCAGTACTTC	CAWMASPGVETQYF
NA	TRBV4-2	TRBJ2-5	15	NA	TGTGCCAGCAGACAGGAGGGAAGAAGTCTGGAGACCCAGTACTTC	CASRQEGRSLETQYF
TRBD2	TRBV7-8	TRBJ2-7	14	NA	TGTGCCAGCAGCGCTAGCGGGAGGGGATACGAGCAGTACTTC	CASSASGRGYEQYF
TRBD2	TRBV7-2	TRBJ2-7	18	NA	TGTGCCAGCAGCTTAATAGTCCGGGGCGGGAGTAAGGTAGTTGAGCAGTACTTC	CASSLIVRGGSKVVEQYF
TRBD1	TRBV5-1	TRBJ2-5	15	NA	TGCGCCAGCAGCGCCACCCAGGGGGCCGTAGAGACCCAGTACTTC	CASSATQGAVETQYF
NA	TRBV5-4	TRBJ1-2	13	NA	TGTGCCAGCAGCTTGTGGCAGGGTAGTGGCTACACCTTC	CASSLWQGSGYTF
TRBD1	TRBV28	TRBJ1-1	15	NA	TGTGCCAGCAGTTATTGGACAGGGGGGACTACCGAAGCTTTCTTT	CASSYWTGGTTEAFF
NA	TRBV7-9	TRBJ2-1	13	NA	TGTGCCAGCAGCTACCAGGATTACAATGAGCAGTTCTTC	CASSYQDYNEQFF
NA	TRBV19	TRBJ2-6	16	NA	TGTGCCAGTAGTGAGTCGGGAGCGTCTGGGGCCAACGTCCTGACTTTC	CASSESGASGANVLTF
NA	TRBV30	TRBJ1-1	15	NA	TGTGCCTGGAGGGGCCTGGGCTTGTCGGCGACTGAAGCTTTCTTT	CAWRGLGLSATEAFF
TRBD1	TRBV4-1	TRBJ2-1	16	few	TGCGCCAGCAGCCAAGAAGGGACAGGGGCATACAATGAGCAGTTCTTC	CASSQEGTGAYNEQFF